This TCR beta chain was captured in a study of cytomegalovirus exposure and HLA in healthy donors. General study results and limits: Productive status was seen about 87% or about 30% of the time for most TCR beta V segments in an earlier analysis. Specificity of a few CMV-associated chains for CMV antigens was verified in vitro.

Germline CDR1 is SGHTA and CDR2 is FQGNSA. This CDR3 has 14 residues. V lost 5 bases to trimming and J lost 5 bases; unmatched junction nucleotides: 4. This PCR relied on a set of 60 Vbeta primers and 13 Jbeta primers. Clones were sequenced by immunoSEQ multiplex PCR, and TCRdb holds only the in-frame ones, with some missing. The sample records 200,000 to 250,000 clones, about 80% being singletons. As regards this clone: The antigen is not known.

The V gene is TRBV7-2, the J gene TRBJ2-2, with 8 bases identical to TRBD1. Sequenced sample: PBMCs. The TCR sequence derives from an older woman in good health and CMV-seropositive. DNA of the CDR3: TGTGCCAGCAGCCCCAGACAGGGGACCGGGGAGCTGTTTTTT. This codes for CASSPRQGTGELFF.